The sample holds a few counts of the clone carrying this T cell receptor beta chain. Its antigen is undetermined. Germline assignment: CDR1 SGHTS and CDR2 YDEGEE. With 2 bases clipped from V and 0 bases from J, the junction kept 7 bases outside the gene matches. This CDR3 is built from 16 residues. Amplified regions were TCR beta CDR3 sequences from RNA transcripts. A first-round RT-PCR of the TCR CDR3 used the HTBI primer set. TCRdb analysed the multiplex PCR reads with MiXCR anew, one entry per CDR3 protein. The sample contains about 210,000 distinct CDR3 sequences, 15% to 20% of which appear only once. Hyperthyroidism, newly diagnosed and lasting under 2 months, affected patients aged 18 to 65. Source material for PBMCs was roughly 10 ml fresh peripheral blood. The sample comes from a study of T cells in Graves' hyperthyroidism and ophthalmopathy. Study results and limitations: Appearing also in blood were most of the thyroid clonotypes expanded above 0.001.

This clonotype was obtained from a man aged 45 to 65 with Graves' hyperthyroidism. The sample taken for sequencing was blood. The chain links TRBV5-8 to TRBJ2-5; 7 bases match TRBD1. CDR3 loop: CASSFGTEPNQETQYF. The CDR3 bases are TGTGCCAGCAGCTTCGGGACAGAGCCTAACCAAGAGACCCAGTACTTC.